The 30 T cell receptor beta chains presented below share a single source sample, sequenced in a study. The sorted Tregs were CD4+CD25+CD127-/low cells. Adaptor-ligated barcode primers were used to amplify TRBV12-4/TRBJ1-2 clonotypes. Each CDR3 protein is one row after TCRdb ran MiXCR on the multiplex PCR reads. The sample records a few hundred distinct CDR3 sequences, approximately 33% being singletons. Sequencing was done on a sample of tumor-infiltrating Tregs sorted from the breast tumor. These receptors were obtained from a female donor with breast cancer.

This chain uses TRBV12-3 or TRBV12-4 with TRBJ1-2; tentatively, D is TRBD1 (5 bases). The CDR3 length is 12 residues. V was shortened by 5 bases and J by 5 bases, with 9 bases between the two germline ends. The DNA of the CDR3 is TGTGCCAGCAGTCTAGACAGATATGGCTACACCTTC. Translating it yields CASSLDRYGYTF.

By sample fraction, this clonotype is medium-sized. The rearrangement joins TRBV12-3 or TRBV12-4 to TRBJ1-2, with D hard to call. Trimming left V 7 bases short and J 7 bases short, with 22 bases between. The CDR3 extends over 15 amino acids. CDR3 protein: CASIPPAAARSGYTF. The CDR3, as DNA: TGTGCCAGCATCCCTCCAGCAGCGGCGCGATCTGGCTACACCTTC.

This clonotype has just a few counts. The chain uses TRBV12-3 or TRBV12-4 and TRBJ1-2, with TRBD1 matching 9 bases. The CDR3 length is 14 residues. V was clipped by 4 bases and J by 3 bases; unmatched bases: 3. The CDR3 sequence: CASSWDRAYYGYTF. Here the CDR3 DNA reads TGTGCCAGCAGTTGGGACAGGGCTTACTATGGCTACACCTTC.

The CDR3 protein is CASSLGGDGYTF. As DNA, the CDR3 is TGTGCCAGCAGCCTCGGAGGGGATGGCTACACCTTC. J is TRBJ1-2 and V is TRBV12-3 or TRBV12-4; a weak D match, TRBD1 (5 bases). V dropped 6 bases and J dropped 6 bases, with 11 bases sitting between them. This CDR3 has 12 residues.

The chain uses TRBV12-3 or TRBV12-4 and TRBJ1-2, with TRBD1 matching over 7 bases. This CDR3 is 16 amino acids long. The V and J ends lost 5 bases and 6 bases, in that order; junction bases with no gene match: 15. The CDR3 coding sequence is TGTGCCAGCAGTCCCGGTTTTGACAGGGAAATGCATGGCTACACCTTC. Its protein is CASSPGFDREMHGYTF.

Sample share makes this clonotype hyperexpanded. This sequence joins TRBV12-3 or TRBV12-4 and TRBJ1-2; D remains unclear. Deletions cut 6 bases from V and 2 bases from J, with 10 bases between. The CDR3 runs to 13 residues. The CDR3 bases are TGTGCCAGCAGCCAGACACTAAACTATGGCTACACCTTC. As protein: CASSQTLNYGYTF.

In its sample, this clonotype is large. This rearrangement joins TRBV12-3 or TRBV12-4 to TRBJ1-2; no firm D call. Trimming took off 3 bases at V and 4 bases at J, with 12 bases between the two ends. This CDR3 is 14 amino acids long. The chain's CDR3 is CASSLTGDGYGYTF. The CDR3, as DNA: TGTGCCAGCAGTTTGACGGGCGACGGCTATGGCTACACCTTC.

By frequency in the sample, this clonotype is large. The chain links TRBV12-3 or TRBV12-4 to TRBJ1-2, with TRBD1 matching 7 bases. The CDR3 is 16 residues long. Trimming took 5 bases from V and 0 from J; bases not matched to a gene: 9. CDR3 sequence reads: CASSPGTVPSNYGYTF. DNA for the CDR3: TGTGCCAGCAGTCCCGGGACAGTGCCGTCTAACTATGGCTACACCTTC.

The chain carries TRBV12-3 or TRBV12-4 and TRBJ1-2, with 7 bases matching TRBD1. Germline trimming cut 7 bases from V and 2 bases from J; bases unmatched to any gene: 7. The CDR3 has 14 amino acids. For the CDR3, the DNA is TGTGCCAGCACTTACGGGACAGAGAACTATGGCTACACCTTC. It encodes CASTYGTENYGYTF.

This clonotype is deemed large. The chain combines TRBV12-3 or TRBV12-4 with TRBJ1-2; D is unresolved. The length of the CDR3 is 13 residues. With 5 bases removed from V and 4 bases from J, the gap between germline ends came to 11 bases. The CDR3 bases are TGTGCCAGCAGTCCACATGACACCTATGGCTACACCTTC. Translated: CASSPHDTYGYTF.

This clonotype was found a few times. This chain joins TRBV12-3 or TRBV12-4 and TRBJ1-2; D call uncertain. The CDR3 has 12 residues. V was shortened by 1 base and J by 4 bases, with 4 bases between the two germline ends. In DNA, the CDR3 is TGTGCCAGCAGTTTAGTGCTCTATGGCTACACCTTC. Amino acids: CASSLVLYGYTF.

This clonotype was counted at least ten times. The chain links TRBV12-3 or TRBV12-4 to TRBJ1-2; the D is unclear. Trimming shortened V by 2 bases and J by 6 bases, and 10 bases separated the two germline ends. The CDR3 is 13 amino acids. Here the CDR3 reads CASSLPGGDGYTF. The CDR3 nucleotides are TGTGCCAGCAGTTTACCGGGAGGTGATGGCTACACCTTC.

This clonotype was seen a few times. The chain employs TRBV12-3 or TRBV12-4 and TRBJ1-2; D remains unclear. V lost 1 base to trimming and J lost 0 bases, with 9 bases between them. The CDR3 loop spans 15 amino acids. CDR3 sequence (DNA): TGTGCCAGCAGTTTAGAGGTTTATCCTAACTATGGCTACACCTTC. Residues: CASSLEVYPNYGYTF.

V usage is TRBV12-3 or TRBV12-4 and J usage is TRBJ1-2; TRBD1 matches 7 bases. The CDR3 spans 14 residues. The trim removed 1 base at V and 4 bases at J, leaving 3 bases unmatched. The CDR3: CASSLDRGPYGYTF. The CDR3 nucleotides are TGTGCCAGCAGTTTAGACAGGGGCCCCTATGGCTACACCTTC.

In this sample, this clonotype turned up a few times. CDR3 nucleotide sequence: TGTGCCAGCAGTTTTGGGGTCGTGGGCTACACCTTC. Translated, it gives CASSFGVVGYTF. This chain joins TRBV12-3 or TRBV12-4 and TRBJ1-2, with D uncertain. Trimming cost V 3 bases and J 8 bases, with 10 bases left between them. This CDR3 contains 12 residues.

This clonotype has a handful of counts. This sequence joins TRBV12-3 or TRBV12-4 and TRBJ1-2; a weak D match, TRBD1 (6 bases). The CDR3 sequence is 14 residues long. V was pared by 3 bases and J by 3 bases, with 11 bases between. The CDR3 sequence is CASSFDPGDYGYTF. CDR3 bases: TGTGCCAGCAGTTTTGATCCAGGGGACTATGGCTACACCTTC.

This clonotype is termed hyperexpanded. The chain combines TRBV12-3 or TRBV12-4 with TRBJ1-2, with TRBD1 matching over 8 bases. V dropped 6 bases and J dropped 3; count of bases not matched to a gene: 6. The CDR3 covers 14 residues. For the CDR3, the DNA is TGTGCCAGCAGCCCGGACAGGGCTTACTATGGCTACACCTTC. This gives the protein CASSPDRAYYGYTF.

The V gene is TRBV12-3 or TRBV12-4, the J gene TRBJ1-2; D unclear. With 4 bases removed from V and 0 bases from J, the gap between germline ends came to 6 bases. CDR3 length equals 13 residues. This chain's CDR3 is CASSSRANYGYTF. The CDR3 bases are TGTGCCAGCAGTTCCAGAGCTAACTATGGCTACACCTTC.

The rearrangement uses TRBV12-3 or TRBV12-4 and TRBJ1-2; D possibly corresponds to TRBD1 (6 bases). Trimming cost V 7 bases and J 3 bases, with 12 bases left between them. The CDR3 is 13 amino acids. CDR3: CASKTGVDYGYTF. The CDR3 DNA reads as TGTGCCAGCAAGACAGGCGTCGACTATGGCTACACCTTC.

This chain joins TRBV12-3 or TRBV12-4 and TRBJ1-2; tentative D call: TRBD1 (5 bases). This CDR3 comprises 15 residues. V was clipped by 6 bases and J by 3 bases, with 17 bases between them. This CDR3 reads CASRHDEGRDYGYTF. Written as DNA, the CDR3 is TGTGCCAGCAGGCACGACGAGGGGCGCGACTATGGCTACACCTTC.

This clonotype is judged large. V and J are TRBV12-3 or TRBV12-4 and TRBJ1-2; D remains ambiguous. This CDR3 is built from 15 residues. Between the trimmed V and J ends, which lost 2 bases and 2 bases, there was a span of 12 bases. The CDR3 DNA is TGTGCCAGCAGTTTATCCCAGGCGATGAACTATGGCTACACCTTC. Translated, it gives CASSLSQAMNYGYTF.

This clonotype showed up many times. The V call is TRBV12-3 or TRBV12-4, the J call TRBJ1-2; the D is unclear. The CDR3 has 12 amino acids. Trimming removed 3 bases from V and 3 bases from J, with 5 bases in between. CDR3 sequence reads: CASSLRDYGYTF. Here the CDR3 DNA reads TGTGCCAGCAGTTTGCGGGACTATGGCTACACCTTC.

By sample share, this clonotype is large. The chain combines TRBV12-3 or TRBV12-4 with TRBJ1-2; D gene unclear. V lost 2 bases and J 1 base, leaving 2 bases between the germline ends. The CDR3 spans 12 residues. DNA of the CDR3: TGTGCCAGCAGTTTAAGTAACTATGGCTACACCTTC. This encodes CASSLSNYGYTF.

In its sample, this clonotype is medium-sized. The V call is TRBV12-3 or TRBV12-4, the J call TRBJ1-2; D remains unclear. Trimming cost V 1 base and J 0 bases, with 6 bases left between them. The CDR3 is 14 amino acids. The CDR3 DNA follows: TGTGCCAGCAGTTTAGTCGGAGCTAACTATGGCTACACCTTC. Its translation is CASSLVGANYGYTF.

The chain joins TRBV12-3 or TRBV12-4 to TRBJ1-2; unclear D gene. This CDR3 has 11 amino acids. The V and J ends lost 5 bases and 2 bases respectively, with 3 bases between them. DNA for the CDR3: TGTGCCAGCAGTAACAACTATGGCTACACCTTC. Translating it yields CASSNNYGYTF.

This sequence joins TRBV12-3 or TRBV12-4 and TRBJ1-2, with TRBD1 matching over 9 bases. CDR3 length: 13 amino acids. Germline trimming cut 4 bases from V and 10 bases from J; bases unmatched to any gene: 7. The CDR3 sequence is CASSSRDRVDYTF. CDR3 nucleotide sequence: TGTGCCAGCAGTTCCAGGGACAGGGTCGACTACACCTTC.

This clonotype qualifies as large (0.1 to 1%). The genes are TRBV12-3 or TRBV12-4 and TRBJ1-2; the D is unclear. The CDR3 has 13 residues. Trimming took off 2 bases at V and 4 bases at J, with 8 bases between the two ends. CDR3 nucleotides: TGTGCCAGCAGTTTAATTGTAACCTATGGCTACACCTTC. Translated, it gives CASSLIVTYGYTF.

By share, this clonotype counts as large. The junction and the germline gene differ at one end; a read error may be behind it. This sequence joins TRBV12-3 or TRBV12-4 and TRBJ1-2; possibly TRBD1 for D (6 bases). The CDR3 extends over 11 amino acids. The CDR3 nucleotides read TGTGCCAGCAGTTTGTCAGGGGCGACCTACTTC. Encoded protein: CASSLSGATYF.

The CDR3 DNA is TGTGCCAGCAGTAAACAGGGCGGATTATCGGGATATGGCTACACCTTC. Encoded protein: CASSKQGGLSGYGYTF. This rearrangement joins TRBV12-3 or TRBV12-4 to TRBJ1-2; D perhaps matches TRBD1 (6 bases). This CDR3 has 16 amino acids. V was pared by 5 bases and J by 5 bases, with 21 bases between.

This sequence joins TRBV12-3 or TRBV12-4 and TRBJ1-2; D uncertain. This CDR3 has 14 residues. V lost 7 bases to trimming and J lost 2 bases, with 14 bases between them. The CDR3, as DNA: TGTGCCAGCACCGTGGACTGGGAGAACTATGGCTACACCTTC. This translates into CASTVDWENYGYTF.